The rows below give T cell receptor beta chains drawn from one sample of a study of T cells in Graves' hyperthyroidism and ophthalmopathy. TCRdb reprocessed the multiplex PCR reads via MiXCR and lists one record per CDR3 protein. Altogether about 380,000 distinct CDR3 sequences are present, around 18% being singletons, with the ten largest covering 40%. The source material was blood. The source of these receptors is a man in his late teens or twenties with Graves' ophthalmopathy. CDR3s include the opening cysteine and the closing phenylalanine or tryptophan. Fields, in order: clone size, J gene, D gene, V gene, CDR3 protein, CDR3 DNA. The D gene is left open where the match is weak. Size is stated for part of the rows, as once, few or many counts, or as a class when the clone is expanded.

clone size: .
J gene: TRBJ1-5
D gene: TRBD1
V gene: TRBV2
CDR3 protein: CASRVGQGGGQPQHF
CDR3 DNA: TGTGCCAGCAGGGTGGGACAGGGTGGCGGTCAGCCCCAGCATTTT

clone size: many
J gene: TRBJ1-5
D gene: TRBD1
V gene: TRBV5-1
CDR3 protein: CASSPGQVGNQPQHF
CDR3 DNA: TGCGCCAGCAGCCCGGGACAGGTGGGCAATCAGCCCCAGCATTTT

clone size: .
J gene: TRBJ2-7
D gene: .
V gene: TRBV27
CDR3 protein: CASSLCPEQYF
CDR3 DNA: TGTGCCAGCAGTTTATGCCCCGAGCAGTACTTC

clone size: .
J gene: TRBJ1-2
D gene: TRBD1
V gene: TRBV3-1
CDR3 protein: CASSQDLETGLYYGYTF
CDR3 DNA: TGTGCCAGCAGCCAAGATTTGGAGACAGGGCTCTACTATGGCTACACCTTC

clone size: many
J gene: TRBJ1-2
D gene: .
V gene: TRBV20-1
CDR3 protein: CSANPGPTRGYTF
CDR3 DNA: TGCAGTGCTAACCCGGGCCCGACGCGGGGCTACACCTTC

clone size: .
J gene: TRBJ2-7
D gene: .
V gene: TRBV12-3/TRBV12-4
CDR3 protein: CASSPGTPRLYEQYF
CDR3 DNA: TGTGCCAGCAGTCCCGGGACACCTCGCCTCTACGAGCAGTACTTC

clone size: .
J gene: TRBJ1-1
D gene: TRBD1
V gene: TRBV19
CDR3 protein: CASNSFPGQGNTEAFF
CDR3 DNA: TGTGCCAGTAATTCATTCCCGGGACAGGGGAACACTGAAGCTTTCTTT

clone size: few
J gene: TRBJ2-2
D gene: .
V gene: TRBV20-1
CDR3 protein: CSALRGLNTGELFF
CDR3 DNA: TGCAGTGCCCTCAGGGGCTTAAACACCGGGGAGCTGTTTTTT

clone size: many
J gene: TRBJ2-3
D gene: .
V gene: TRBV3-1
CDR3 protein: CASSPRGGGGYDTQYF
CDR3 DNA: TGTGCCAGCAGCCCCCGTGGCGGGGGCGGCTATGATACGCAGTATTTT

clone size: many
J gene: TRBJ1-1
D gene: .
V gene: TRBV20-1
CDR3 protein: CSAATTNTEAFF
CDR3 DNA: TGCAGTGCAGCGACGACTAACACTGAAGCTTTCTTT

clone size: few
J gene: TRBJ1-1
D gene: .
V gene: TRBV6-5
CDR3 protein: CASSYSDTDTEASF
CDR3 DNA: TGTGCCAGCAGTTACTCTGACACAGACACTGAAGCTTCCTTT

clone size: .
J gene: TRBJ2-4
D gene: TRBD1
V gene: TRBV6-1
CDR3 protein: CAVSGGPGNIQYF
CDR3 DNA: TGTGCCGTCTCAGGGGGCCCCGGAAACATTCAGTACTTC

clone size: few
J gene: TRBJ2-7
D gene: TRBD1
V gene: TRBV5-6
CDR3 protein: CASSSTGTVRTNEQYF
CDR3 DNA: TGTGCCAGCAGCTCTACCGGGACAGTGAGAACCAACGAGCAGTACTTC

clone size: .
J gene: TRBJ2-2
D gene: .
V gene: TRBV2
CDR3 protein: CASSEGRAHTGELFF
CDR3 DNA: TGTGCCAGCAGTGAGGGCAGGGCCCACACCGGGGAGCTGTTTTTT

clone size: many
J gene: TRBJ2-7
D gene: TRBD1
V gene: TRBV4-1
CDR3 protein: CASSLGTGEQYF
CDR3 DNA: TGCGCCAGCAGCCTGGGGACAGGGGAGCAGTACTTC

clone size: .
J gene: TRBJ2-7
D gene: .
V gene: TRBV4-1
CDR3 protein: CASSARDGSYEQYF
CDR3 DNA: TGCGCCAGCAGCGCCCGGGACGGGTCCTACGAGCAGTACTTC

clone size: .
J gene: TRBJ2-7
D gene: .
V gene: TRBV19
CDR3 protein: CASTPSGRGVYEQYF
CDR3 DNA: TGTGCCAGTACCCCTAGCGGCAGGGGGGTCTACGAGCAGTACTTC

clone size: .
J gene: TRBJ2-3
D gene: .
V gene: TRBV3-1
CDR3 protein: CASRGDKPTDTQYF
CDR3 DNA: TGTGCCAGCAGGGGGGACAAACCCACAGATACGCAGTATTTT

clone size: many
J gene: TRBJ1-5
D gene: .
V gene: TRBV4-1
CDR3 protein: CASSQGGGPYNQPQHF
CDR3 DNA: TGCGCCAGCAGCCAAGGGGGGGGACCGTACAATCAGCCCCAGCATTTT

clone size: many
J gene: TRBJ1-6
D gene: .
V gene: TRBV20-1
CDR3 protein: CSARPTHTGIGSPLHF
CDR3 DNA: TGCAGTGCTAGACCTACACATACAGGGATCGGATCACCCCTCCACTTT

clone size: .
J gene: TRBJ2-1
D gene: .
V gene: TRBV29-1
CDR3 protein: CSVEGGGGTLYNEQFF
CDR3 DNA: TGCAGCGTTGAAGGGGGCGGGGGCACCCTCTACAATGAGCAGTTCTTC

clone size: many
J gene: TRBJ1-5
D gene: .
V gene: TRBV3-1
CDR3 protein: CASSQEANQPQHF
CDR3 DNA: TGTGCCAGCAGCCAAGAGGCCAATCAGCCCCAGCATTTT

clone size: .
J gene: TRBJ2-7
D gene: TRBD1
V gene: TRBV10-1
CDR3 protein: CVSSDSVTGERNEQYF
CDR3 DNA: TGCGTCAGCAGTGATTCTGTGACAGGGGAGAGGAACGAGCAGTACTTC

clone size: .
J gene: TRBJ2-5
D gene: .
V gene: TRBV18
CDR3 protein: CASSSGDLRETQYF
CDR3 DNA: TGTGCCAGCTCTTCAGGGGATCTGAGGGAGACCCAGTACTTC

clone size: .
J gene: TRBJ1-3
D gene: .
V gene: TRBV19
CDR3 protein: CASSRRGYSGNTIYF
CDR3 DNA: TGTGCCAGTAGCCGGAGGGGGTATTCCGGAAACACCATATATTTT

clone size: many
J gene: TRBJ2-7
D gene: .
V gene: TRBV7-9
CDR3 protein: CASSLEAGAEQYF
CDR3 DNA: TGTGCCAGCAGCTTAGAAGCAGGGGCCGAGCAGTACTTC

clone size: many
J gene: TRBJ1-6
D gene: .
V gene: TRBV28
CDR3 protein: CASIPGGNSPLHF
CDR3 DNA: TGTGCCAGCATACCCGGGGGGAATTCACCCCTCCACTTT